A selection of T cell receptor beta chains follows, all from one sample in a study of CD8+CD57+ T cells in acquired aplastic anemia. TCRdb analysed the reads with MiXCR anew, one entry per CDR3 protein. Here the sample spans about 160,000 distinct CDR3 sequences, roughly 48% being singletons. Material: sorted CD4+, CD8+, or CD8+CD57+ T cells (not recorded which) from PBMCs. The receptors originated from a human donor with aplastic anemia. CDR3s include the opening cysteine and the closing phenylalanine or tryptophan. D genes are given only for firm matches. Only part of the rows carry a size: once, few, many, or a class if the clone is expanded.

d_call	v_call	j_call	clone_size	cdr3_aa	cdr3_nt
.	TRBV5-8	TRBJ2-6	many	CASSSPWANVLTF	TGTGCCAGCAGCTCGCCCTGGGCCAACGTCCTGACTTTC
.	TRBV7-2	TRBJ2-7	many	CASSSPGAVYEQYF	TGTGCCAGCAGCTCCCCGGGTGCAGTCTACGAGCAGTACTTC
.	TRBV20-1	TRBJ1-3	.	CSAAGVNSGNTIYF	TGCAGTGCTGCAGGGGTAAACTCTGGAAACACCATATATTTT
.	TRBV4-1	TRBJ1-2	many	CASSLDTEANYGYTF	TGCGCCAGCAGCCTTGACACGGAAGCTAACTATGGCTACACCTTC
TRBD1	TRBV2	TRBJ1-6	few	CASRAGTVTNSPLHF	TGTGCCAGCAGGGCCGGGACAGTTACTAATTCACCCCTCCACTTT
TRBD2	TRBV5-1	TRBJ2-7	many	CASSATSGETYEQYF	TGCGCCAGCAGCGCAACTAGCGGCGAAACCTACGAGCAGTACTTC
TRBD1	TRBV7-9	TRBJ1-5	.	CASSPGTVNQPQHF	TGTGCCAGCAGCCCTGGGACAGTCAATCAGCCCCAGCATTTT
.	TRBV2	TRBJ1-2	.	CASTPDRLGYTF	TGTGCCAGCACCCCGGACAGATTGGGCTACACCTTC
.	TRBV19	TRBJ1-6	.	CASSTYSNSPLHF	TGTGCCAGTAGTACCTACAGTAATTCACCCCTCCACTTT
TRBD1	TRBV20-1	TRBJ1-2	many	CSAPTGGIYTF	TGCAGTGCTCCTACAGGGGGCATTTACACCTTC
TRBD2	TRBV15	TRBJ2-5	.	CATRKAGEETQYF	TGTGCCACCAGGAAGGCGGGAGAAGAGACCCAGTACTTC
.	TRBV4-1	TRBJ2-2	.	CASSQEPWSVSGELFF	TGCGCCAGCAGCCAAGAGCCGTGGTCCGTAAGCGGGGAGCTGTTTTTT
.	TRBV4-3	TRBJ2-7	.	CASSQDLGLGEQCF	TGCGCCAGCAGCCAAGATCTTGGGCTGGGCGAGCAGTGCTTC
.	TRBV20-1	TRBJ2-5	few	CSANDRGWYQETQYF	TGCAGTGCCAACGACCGGGGGTGGTACCAAGAGACCCAGTACTTC
.	TRBV15	TRBJ2-5	.	CATSRVKGRQETQYF	TGTGCCACCAGCAGGGTAAAGGGCAGACAAGAGACCCAGTACTTC
TRBD2	TRBV7-6	TRBJ2-5	.	CASSLATSGRETQYF	TGTGCTAGCAGCTTAGCTACTAGCGGGAGAGAGACCCAGTACTTC
.	TRBV6-1	TRBJ1-1	.	CASSESQFFEAFF	TGTGCCAGCAGTGAGTCCCAGTTCTTTGAAGCTTTCTTT
TRBD2	TRBV25-1	TRBJ2-5	.	CASSDPRLAGNEETQYF	TGTGCCAGCAGTGACCCAAGACTAGCGGGGAACGAAGAGACCCAGTACTTC
TRBD1	TRBV7-7	TRBJ2-1	.	CASSRLVTGFNEQFF	TGTGCTAGCAGCCGTTTAGTGACAGGGTTTAATGAGCAGTTCTTC
.	TRBV7-2	TRBJ1-2	.	CASSRAERSGYGYTF	TGTGCCAGCAGTCGGGCCGAAAGATCGGGTTATGGCTACACCTTC
.	TRBV12-3/TRBV12-4	TRBJ2-7	many	CASSFRGEQYF	TGTGCCAGCAGTTTTAGGGGTGAGCAGTACTTC
TRBD2	TRBV24-1	TRBJ2-1	.	CATSAISGGANEQFF	TGTGCCACCAGTGCCATTAGCGGGGGGGCGAATGAGCAGTTCTTC
.	TRBV18	TRBJ1-5	many	CASSPTSNQPQHF	TGTGCCAGCTCACCAACCAGCAATCAGCCCCAGCATTTT
.	TRBV19	TRBJ1-1	many	CASSPRIMNTEAFF	TGTGCCAGTAGCCCCAGGATTATGAACACTGAAGCTTTCTTT
.	TRBV20-1	TRBJ2-4	.	CSARARRAKNIQYF	TGCAGTGCTAGAGCTAGGCGAGCCAAAAACATTCAGTACTTC
TRBD1	TRBV14	TRBJ2-7	many	CASSQILQGTAEQYF	TGTGCCAGCAGCCAAATCCTGCAGGGGACAGCCGAGCAGTACTTC
.	TRBV20-1	TRBJ2-7	.	CSAIPEGTYEQYF	TGCAGTGCTATTCCGGAGGGAACCTACGAGCAGTACTTC
.	TRBV20-1	TRBJ1-6	.	CSAKGYGVSPLHF	TGCAGTGCCAAGGGGTATGGTGTCTCACCCCTCCACTTT
.	TRBV11-2	TRBJ2-3	.	CASSLDPPAGQSTDTQYF	TGTGCCAGCAGCCTAGACCCCCCCGCGGGACAGAGCACAGATACGCAGTATTTT
.	TRBV2	TRBJ1-5	.	CASSGLSSNQPQHF	TGTGCCAGCAGTGGTCTCAGCAGCAATCAGCCCCAGCATTTT
TRBD1	TRBV7-2	TRBJ2-2	.	CATRQGGTGELFF	TGTGCCACCCGACAGGGCGGAACCGGGGAGCTGTTTTTT
.	TRBV25-1	TRBJ2-5	.	CASSFKGRGWETQYF	TGTGCCAGCAGTTTCAAGGGACGGGGCTGGGAGACCCAGTACTTC
TRBD2	TRBV9	TRBJ2-1	once	CASSGLAHEQFF	TGTGCCAGCAGCGGACTAGCGCATGAGCAGTTCTTC
.	TRBV9	TRBJ2-7	many	CASGPSGASVYEQYF	TGTGCCAGCGGACCCTCAGGAGCTTCCGTATACGAGCAGTACTTC
TRBD2	TRBV7-8	TRBJ2-1	many	CASSFLAGVGNEQFF	TGTGCCAGCAGCTTTCTAGCGGGGGTTGGCAATGAGCAGTTCTTC
.	TRBV24-1	TRBJ2-3	.	CATSDPGGTRGGTDTQYF	TGTGCCACCAGTGACCCCGGTGGCACGCGAGGAGGCACAGATACGCAGTATTTT
.	TRBV6-5	TRBJ1-3	many	CASTSGGLRGNTIYF	TGTGCCAGCACTTCCGGGGGCCTGCGAGGAAACACCATATATTTT
TRBD1	TRBV2	TRBJ1-6	.	CASSYDRGYSPLHF	TGTGCCAGCAGTTACGACAGGGGGTATTCACCCCTCCACTTT
.	TRBV6-5	TRBJ2-3	many	CASSVDSTTDTQYF	TGTGCCAGTTCAGTCGACTCTACCACAGATACGCAGTATTTT
TRBD2	TRBV7-8	TRBJ2-7	.	CASSPDSREGEQYF	TGTGCCAGCAGCCCCGACTCCCGGGAGGGAGAGCAGTACTTC
.	TRBV6-1	TRBJ1-3	.	CASSREKGSSGNTIYF	TGTGCCAGCAGTCGAGAGAAGGGCAGCTCTGGAAACACCATATATTTT
TRBD2	TRBV19	TRBJ2-1	many	CASSTGRGSSYNEQFF	TGTGCCAGTAGTACCGGGAGGGGGAGCTCCTACAATGAGCAGTTCTTC
.	TRBV7-9	TRBJ1-1	many	CASSPKMRGDTEAFF	TGTGCCAGCAGCCCCAAGATGAGGGGTGACACTGAAGCTTTCTTT
.	TRBV7-2	TRBJ2-2	.	CASSLRGTGSGELFF	TGTGCCAGCAGCTTGAGGGGCACTGGGTCCGGGGAGCTGTTTTTT
TRBD1	TRBV10-3	TRBJ1-2	once	CAISDLTGGGYGYTF	TGTGCCATCAGTGACCTCACAGGGGGCGGCTATGGCTACACCTTC
.	TRBV19	TRBJ2-5	.	CASRPSGRETQYF	TGTGCCAGTAGACCCAGTGGGAGAGAAACCCAGTACTTC
.	TRBV16	TRBJ2-7	many	CASSQEVVDEQYF	TGTGCCAGCAGCCAGGAGGTGGTAGACGAGCAGTACTTC
.	TRBV7-2	TRBJ1-2	many	CASSLTVFYGYTF	TGTGCCAGCAGCTTGACAGTCTTCTATGGCTACACCTTC
.	TRBV20-1	TRBJ1-4	few	CSASLRLDNEKLFF	TGCAGTGCTAGCTTACGGTTAGATAATGAAAAACTGTTTTTT
.	TRBV29-1	TRBJ2-2	.	CSVGGLNTGELFF	TGCAGCGTTGGGGGTTTGAACACCGGGGAGCTGTTTTTT
.	TRBV7-2	TRBJ1-2	once	CASSLAKGRNYGYTF	TGTGCCAGCAGCTTAGCAAAGGGACGGAACTATGGCTACACCTTC
TRBD1	TRBV24-1	TRBJ1-2	.	CATEAGGGDGYTF	TGTGCCACTGAAGCAGGAGGGGGCGATGGCTACACCTTC
TRBD1	TRBV9	TRBJ1-6	few	CASSASTRTGDSPLHF	TGTGCCAGCAGCGCCTCCACCCGGACAGGGGATTCACCCCTCCACTTT
TRBD1	TRBV29-1	TRBJ1-4	medium-sized	CSAEGANEKLFF	TGCAGCGCGGAGGGGGCAAATGAAAAACTGTTTTTT
.	TRBV5-5	TRBJ1-2	.	CASSLRGAGYGYTF	TGTGCCAGCAGCTTACGGGGGGCGGGGTATGGCTACACCTTC